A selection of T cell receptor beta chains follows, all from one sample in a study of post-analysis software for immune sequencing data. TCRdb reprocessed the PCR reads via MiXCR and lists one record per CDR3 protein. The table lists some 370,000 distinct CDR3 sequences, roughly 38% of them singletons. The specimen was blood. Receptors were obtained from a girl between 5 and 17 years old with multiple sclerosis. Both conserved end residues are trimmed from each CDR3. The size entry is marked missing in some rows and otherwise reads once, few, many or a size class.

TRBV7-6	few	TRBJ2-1	ASSLTWNRDDEQF
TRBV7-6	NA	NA	ASSPTPDRGETQY
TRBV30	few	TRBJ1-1	AWDRGTEAF
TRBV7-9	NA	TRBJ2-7	ASSLDREQY
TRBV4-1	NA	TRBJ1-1	ASSQGTDMNTEAF
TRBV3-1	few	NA	ASQSWEGETQY
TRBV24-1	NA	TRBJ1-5	ATSGVHGWAGNQPQH
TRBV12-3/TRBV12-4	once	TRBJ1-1	ASSFSPMNTEAF
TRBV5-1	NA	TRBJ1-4	ASSYGTVNEKLF
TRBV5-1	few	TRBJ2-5	ASSLEGQQETQY
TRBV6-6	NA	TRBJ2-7	ASSHGQRMGTYEQY
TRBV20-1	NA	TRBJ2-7	SARDWRGSSYEQY
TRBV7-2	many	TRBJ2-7	ASSFTPGQGVEQY
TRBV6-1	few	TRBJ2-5	ASSEGDSQETQY
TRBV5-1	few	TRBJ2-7	ASSLTGTGNEQY
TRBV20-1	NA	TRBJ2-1	SAASAGGSYNEQF
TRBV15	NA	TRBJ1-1	ATSRDRDRGSSAF
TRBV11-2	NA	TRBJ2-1	ASSDRVAYNEQF
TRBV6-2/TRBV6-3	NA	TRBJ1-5	ASSYSPLDRANQPQH
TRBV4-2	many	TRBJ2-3	ASSQASGTDTQY
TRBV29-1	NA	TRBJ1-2	SVDSSRGLYGYT
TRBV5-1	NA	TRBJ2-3	ASSLGSGYTDTQY
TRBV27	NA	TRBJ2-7	ATQTVGSGAAYEQY
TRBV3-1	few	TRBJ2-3	ASSQGAGDITDTQY
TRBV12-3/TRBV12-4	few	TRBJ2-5	ASSFMGGMETQY
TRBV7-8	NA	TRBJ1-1	ASSSNRGHTEAF
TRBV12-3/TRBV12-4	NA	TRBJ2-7	ASSPSTGNTHEQY
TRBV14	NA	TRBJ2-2	ASSPWWGTAGELF
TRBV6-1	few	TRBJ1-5	ASTGQGGNQPQH
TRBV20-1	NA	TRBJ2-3	SARERAASQY
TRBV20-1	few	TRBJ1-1	SARDGRREGAEAF
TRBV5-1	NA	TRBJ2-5	ASSLSGEETQY
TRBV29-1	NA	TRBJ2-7	SVTGTGGYEQY
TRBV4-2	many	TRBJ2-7	ASSLSGTSGPYEQY
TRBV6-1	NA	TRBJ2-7	ASKETYEQY
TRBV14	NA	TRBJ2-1	ASSQERGLRFDEQF
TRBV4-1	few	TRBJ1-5	ASSQVGDNQPQH
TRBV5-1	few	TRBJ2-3	ASSRKTGADTQY
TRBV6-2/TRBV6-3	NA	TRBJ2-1	ASRRNSYNEQF
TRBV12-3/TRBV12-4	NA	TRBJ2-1	ASSSPQLAGAWGDEQF
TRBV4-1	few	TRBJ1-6	ASSQVPSRAVDNSPLH
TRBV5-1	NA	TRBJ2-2	ASSWETPTGELF
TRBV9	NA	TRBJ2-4	ASSVDQGAKNIQY
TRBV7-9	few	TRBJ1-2	ASSPGQGKNGYT
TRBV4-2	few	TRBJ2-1	ASSPVLRGDANEQF
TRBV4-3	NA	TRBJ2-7	ASSQVVWRGVRTEQY
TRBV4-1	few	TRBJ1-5	ASSQDRDFNQPQH
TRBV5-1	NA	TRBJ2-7	ASSPGTGLSSYEQY
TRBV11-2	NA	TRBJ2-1	ASSPGGPAEQF
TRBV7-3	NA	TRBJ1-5	ASSLPAYSNQPQH
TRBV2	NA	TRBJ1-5	ASRPETGQPQH
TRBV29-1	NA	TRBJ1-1	SVEGNTEAF
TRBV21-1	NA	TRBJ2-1	ASSRSPGFNLDEQF
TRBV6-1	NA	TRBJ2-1	ASSPGTSYSSYNEQF
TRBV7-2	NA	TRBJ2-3	ASSLGQGVTDTQY
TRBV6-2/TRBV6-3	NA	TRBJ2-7	ASKEVAGGTTYEQY